These 5 T cell receptor beta chains were sequenced from one sample in a study of PD-L1 blockade in urothelial cancer (dated by TCRdb to 2016 to 2017). Receptor libraries were prepared by the immunoSEQ multiplex PCR assay. TCRdb took this table from immuneACCESS and kept in-frame rearrangements with V and J called. Such tables lack part of the clones; where checked against another copy, unresolved V genes explain under half of the gap, and the rest is unexplained. The sample data list approximately 28,000 clones, and around 84% of these were observed just once. The ten largest clones capture about 3% of the sample. According to the study, the label for this sample's time point signals: peripheral blood 6 weeks after treatment start. The specimen was PBMCs, collected around atezolizumab (anti-PD-L1) treatment. Receptor source: a man aged 65 to 85 with urothelial cancer.

CDR3 DNA sequence: TGTGCCAGCAGCTTAGCCCCGGGACAGGGGACCTATGGCTACACCTTC. It specifies CASSLAPGQGTYGYTF. J is TRBJ1-2 and V is TRBV7-9; the match to TRBD1 covers 10 bases. This CDR3 is built from 16 residues. V trimming: 0 bases; J trimming: 4 bases; junction bases outside the gene matches: 5. Germline CDR1 SEHNR, CDR2 FQNEAQ (reference sequence).

The V and J genes are TRBV6-1 and TRBJ1-2, with 9 bases that match TRBD1. This CDR3 region has 16 residues. The V and J ends lost 3 bases and 6 bases, in that order; junction bases with no gene match: 11. Germline values: CDR1 MNHNS, CDR2 SASEGT. CDR3 nucleotides: TGTGCCAGCAGTGATAGGACAGGGGAGGGTGCCCATGGCTACACCTTC. Protein product: CASSDRTGEGAHGYTF.

CDR3 bases: TGTGCCAGCAGCCGCATGGGACTAGGGGGCACAGATACGCAGTATTTT. Its protein product is CASSRMGLGGTDTQYF. The genes are TRBV28 and TRBJ2-3; 8 bases map to TRBD2. This CDR3 contains 16 residues. Unmatched junction bases numbered 9, after V lost 6 bases and J lost 1 base. CDR1 MDHEN and CDR2 SYDVKM come from the germline V gene.

The chain combines TRBV21-1 with TRBJ1-6. TRBV21-1 corresponds to a pseudogene. This CDR3 contains 17 residues. CDR3 sequence (DNA): TGTGCCAGCATCGGGCGGTACCGGGGCTCCTATAATTCACCCCTCCACTTT. Translation: CASIGRYRGSYNSPLHF.

The chain has TRBV7-9 and TRBJ1-5; D possibly corresponds to TRBD1 (6 bases). Per the germline V gene, CDR1 is SEHNR and CDR2 is FQNEAQ (reference sequence). Trimming pared 3 bases from V and 4 bases from J, leaving 13 bases between. The CDR3 is 15 amino acids. The CDR3 here is CASSFDRTLNQPQHF. DNA of the CDR3: TGTGCCAGCAGCTTCGACAGGACCCTTAATCAGCCCCAGCATTTT.